Below, 3 T cell receptor beta chains from the same sample are listed, as sequenced in a study of shared clonotypes between healthy human individuals (dated by TCRdb to the early 2020s). Library prep was done by the immunoSEQ multiplex PCR assay. TCRdb limited this immuneACCESS table to in-frame rearrangements with V and J called. A share of clones is missing; checked studies link under half to unresolved V genes, and the rest is unexplained. Counted in this sample were approximately 460,000 clones; roughly 80% of them appeared once. The ten largest make up approximately 12% of the sample. Sequenced: PBMCs. The source of these receptors is a woman aged 40 to 55 in good health. Some clones in this sample may be carry-over from other donors' samples.

A remark on this clone: A read error is the likely source, as a far larger clone sits one nucleotide away. The genes are TRBV11-2 and TRBJ1-5, with a tentative D call TRBD1 (5 bases). The germline V gene encodes CDR1 SGHAT and CDR2 FQNNGV. Trimming cost V 1 base and J 5 bases, with 12 bases left between them. The length of the CDR3 is 15 residues. As DNA, the CDR3 is TGTGCCAGCAGCTTAGGCGGCGGGGCCTATCAGCCCCAGCATTTT. Translation: CASSLGGGAYQPQHF.

Comment on this clone: With only one base between it and a far larger clone, this is likely a read error. The chain combines TRBV7-2 with TRBJ2-1; TRBD2 is a possible D gene (7 bases). CDR1 is SGHTA and CDR2 is FQGNSA in the germline V gene. V dropped 8 bases and J dropped 12 bases, with 23 bases sitting between them. The CDR3 extends over 14 amino acids. The CDR3 reads CASSRGGGPQGQFF. The CDR3 coding sequence is TGTGCCAGCTCCAGGGGCGGGGGCCCCCAGGGGCAGTTCTTC.

This sequence joins TRBV10-3 and TRBJ1-2; D might be TRBD1 (6 bases). V shed 10 bases and J shed 2 bases, with 14 bases lying between them. CDR1 and CDR2 from the germline V gene are ENHRY and SYGVKD. The length of the CDR3 is 13 residues. CDR3 sequence: CATRTETNYGYTF. The DNA of the CDR3 is TGTGCCACACGGACAGAGACAAACTATGGCTACACCTTC.